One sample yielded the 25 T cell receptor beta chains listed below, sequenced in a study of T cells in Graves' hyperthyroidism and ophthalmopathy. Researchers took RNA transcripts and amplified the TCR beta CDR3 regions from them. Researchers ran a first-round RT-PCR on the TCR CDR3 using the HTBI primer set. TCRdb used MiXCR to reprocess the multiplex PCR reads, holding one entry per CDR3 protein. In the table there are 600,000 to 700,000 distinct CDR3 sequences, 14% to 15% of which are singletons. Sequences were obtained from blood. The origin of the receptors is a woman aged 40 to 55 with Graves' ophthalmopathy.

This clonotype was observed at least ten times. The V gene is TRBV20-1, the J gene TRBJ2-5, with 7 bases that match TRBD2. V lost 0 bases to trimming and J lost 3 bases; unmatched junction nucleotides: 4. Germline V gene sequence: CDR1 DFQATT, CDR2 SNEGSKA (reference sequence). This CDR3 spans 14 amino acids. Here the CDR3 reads CSARDSGLKETQYF. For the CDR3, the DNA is TGCAGTGCTAGAGATTCGGGACTAAAAGAGACCCAGTACTTC.

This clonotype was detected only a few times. This CDR3 reads CASIALGETQYF. CDR3 nucleotide sequence: TGTGCCAGCATCGCGCTAGGGGAGACCCAGTACTTC. The chain recombines TRBV7-9 with TRBJ2-5, with D uncertain. Per the germline V gene, CDR1 is SEHNR and CDR2 is FQNEAQ (reference sequence). CDR3 length: 12 amino acids. The V end lost 7 bases, the J end lost 5 bases, and 11 bases lay between the germline ends.

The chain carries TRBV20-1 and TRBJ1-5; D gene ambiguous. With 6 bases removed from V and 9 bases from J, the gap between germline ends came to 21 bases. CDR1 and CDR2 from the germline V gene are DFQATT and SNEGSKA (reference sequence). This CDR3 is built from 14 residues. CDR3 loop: CSASGSRGQTPQHF. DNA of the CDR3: TGCAGTGCCTCGGGCAGCCGAGGGCAGACGCCCCAGCATTTT.

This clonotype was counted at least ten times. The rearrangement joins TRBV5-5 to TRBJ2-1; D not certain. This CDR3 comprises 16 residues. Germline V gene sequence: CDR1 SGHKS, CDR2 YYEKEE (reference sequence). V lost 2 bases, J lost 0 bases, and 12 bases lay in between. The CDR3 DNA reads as TGTGCCAGCAGCTTAGCGATGGGCAGCTCCTACAATGAGCAGTTCTTC. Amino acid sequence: CASSLAMGSSYNEQFF.

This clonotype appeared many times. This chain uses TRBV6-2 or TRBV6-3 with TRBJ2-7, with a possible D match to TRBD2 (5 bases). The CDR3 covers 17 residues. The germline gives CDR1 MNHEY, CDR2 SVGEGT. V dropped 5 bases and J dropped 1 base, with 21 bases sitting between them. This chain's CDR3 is CASSPLRDQMRSYEQYF. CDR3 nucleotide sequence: TGTGCCAGCAGTCCCCTACGGGATCAAATGCGATCCTACGAGCAGTACTTC.

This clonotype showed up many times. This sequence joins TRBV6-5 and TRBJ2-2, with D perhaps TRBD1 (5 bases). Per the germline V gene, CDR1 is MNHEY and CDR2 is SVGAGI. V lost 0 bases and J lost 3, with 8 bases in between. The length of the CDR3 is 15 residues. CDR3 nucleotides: TGTGCCAGCAGTTACTCACAGGCGGACACCGGGGAGCTGTTTTTT. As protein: CASSYSQADTGELFF.

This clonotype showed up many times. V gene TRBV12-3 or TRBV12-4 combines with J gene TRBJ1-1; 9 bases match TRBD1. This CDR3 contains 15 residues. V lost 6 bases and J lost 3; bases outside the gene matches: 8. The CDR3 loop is CASSRRTGEDTEAFF. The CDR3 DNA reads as TGTGCCAGCAGCCGCCGGACAGGGGAAGACACTGAAGCTTTCTTT.

The CDR3 DNA follows: TGTGCCAGTAGTATAGGATGGGGGATTGACACTGAAGCTTTCTTT. Amino acid sequence: CASSIGWGIDTEAFF. V gene TRBV19 combines with J gene TRBJ1-1; D might be TRBD1 (5 bases). The CDR3 spans 15 residues. V was shortened by 1 base and J by 3 bases, with 12 bases between the two germline ends. Germline-derived CDR1 and CDR2 are LNHDA and SQIVND (reference sequence).

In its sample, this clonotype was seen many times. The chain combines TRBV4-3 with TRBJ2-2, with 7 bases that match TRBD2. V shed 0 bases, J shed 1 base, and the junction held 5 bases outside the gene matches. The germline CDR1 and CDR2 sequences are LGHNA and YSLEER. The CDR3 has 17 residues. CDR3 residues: CASSQEVGGRNTGELFF. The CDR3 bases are TGCGCCAGCAGCCAAGAAGTAGGCGGGAGGAACACCGGGGAGCTGTTTTTT.

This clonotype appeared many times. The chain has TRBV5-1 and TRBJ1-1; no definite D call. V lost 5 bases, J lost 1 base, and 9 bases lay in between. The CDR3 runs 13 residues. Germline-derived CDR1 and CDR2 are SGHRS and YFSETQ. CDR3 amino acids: CASRIDGNTEAFF. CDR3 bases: TGCGCCAGCAGGATCGACGGGAACACTGAAGCTTTCTTT. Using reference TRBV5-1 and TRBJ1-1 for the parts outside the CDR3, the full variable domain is KAGVTQTPRYLIKTRGQQVTLSCSPISGHRSVSWYQQTPGQGLQFLFEYFSETQRNKGNFPGRFSGRQFSNSRSEMNVSTLELGDSALYLCASRIDGNTEAFFGQGTRLTVV.

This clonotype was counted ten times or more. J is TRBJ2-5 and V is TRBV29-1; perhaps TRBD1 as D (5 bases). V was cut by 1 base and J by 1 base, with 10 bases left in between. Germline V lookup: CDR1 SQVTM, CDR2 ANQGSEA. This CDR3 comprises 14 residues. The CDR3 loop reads CSVEAQDLQETQYF. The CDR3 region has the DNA TGCAGCGTTGAAGCACAGGATCTCCAAGAGACCCAGTACTTC.

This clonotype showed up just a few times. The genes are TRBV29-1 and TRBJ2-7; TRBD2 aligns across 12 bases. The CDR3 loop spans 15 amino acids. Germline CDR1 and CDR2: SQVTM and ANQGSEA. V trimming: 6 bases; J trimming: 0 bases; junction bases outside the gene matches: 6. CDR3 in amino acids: CSVAGTSGYSYEQYF. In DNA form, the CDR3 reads TGCAGCGTGGCCGGGACTAGCGGGTACTCCTACGAGCAGTACTTC.

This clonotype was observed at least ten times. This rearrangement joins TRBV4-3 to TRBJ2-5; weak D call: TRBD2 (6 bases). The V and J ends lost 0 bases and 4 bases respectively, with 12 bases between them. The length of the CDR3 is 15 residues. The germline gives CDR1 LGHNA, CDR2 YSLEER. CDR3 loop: CASSQDQFGGETQYF. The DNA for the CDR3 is TGCGCCAGCAGCCAAGATCAGTTCGGGGGAGAGACCCAGTACTTC.

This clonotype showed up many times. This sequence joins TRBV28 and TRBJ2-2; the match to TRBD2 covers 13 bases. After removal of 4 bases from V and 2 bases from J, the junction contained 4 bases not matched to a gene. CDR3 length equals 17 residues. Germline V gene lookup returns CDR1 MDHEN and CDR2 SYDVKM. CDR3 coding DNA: TGTGCCAGCAGTTCGACTAGCGGGAGGCCAAACACCGGGGAGCTGTTTTTT. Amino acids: CASSSTSGRPNTGELFF.

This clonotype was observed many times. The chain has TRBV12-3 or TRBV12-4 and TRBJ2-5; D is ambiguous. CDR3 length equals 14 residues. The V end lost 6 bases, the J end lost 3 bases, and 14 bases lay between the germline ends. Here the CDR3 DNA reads TGTGCCAGCAGATCTCGACTTGGGGAAGAGACCCAGTACTTC. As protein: CASRSRLGEETQYF.

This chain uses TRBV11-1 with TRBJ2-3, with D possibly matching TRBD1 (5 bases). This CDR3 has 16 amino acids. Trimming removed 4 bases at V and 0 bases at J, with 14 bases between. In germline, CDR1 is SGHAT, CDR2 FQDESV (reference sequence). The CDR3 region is CASSWSTGHSTDTQYF. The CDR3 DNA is TGTGCCAGCAGCTGGTCAACAGGCCACAGCACAGATACGCAGTATTTT.

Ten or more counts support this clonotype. The CDR3 nucleotides are TGTGCCAGCAGTTACTCTGCATACTCCTACGAGCAGTACTTC. It yields the protein CASSYSAYSYEQYF. The chain combines TRBV6-5 with TRBJ2-7, with D unresolved. Germline V gene data show CDR1 as MNHEY and CDR2 as SVGAGI. V gave up 0 bases and J gave up 0 bases, with 6 bases separating them. There are 14 residues in the CDR3.

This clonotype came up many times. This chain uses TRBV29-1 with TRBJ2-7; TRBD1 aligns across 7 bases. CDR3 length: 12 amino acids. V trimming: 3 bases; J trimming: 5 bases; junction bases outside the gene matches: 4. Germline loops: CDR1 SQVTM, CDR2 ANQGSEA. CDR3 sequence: CSVDGDRDEQYF. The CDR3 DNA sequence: TGCAGCGTTGATGGTGACAGGGACGAGCAGTACTTC.

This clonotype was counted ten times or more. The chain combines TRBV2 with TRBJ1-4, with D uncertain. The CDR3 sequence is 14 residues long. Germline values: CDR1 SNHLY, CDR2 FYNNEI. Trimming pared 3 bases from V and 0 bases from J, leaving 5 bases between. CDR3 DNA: TGTGCCAGCAGTGAGGGTACAACTAATGAAAAACTGTTTTTT. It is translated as CASSEGTTNEKLFF.

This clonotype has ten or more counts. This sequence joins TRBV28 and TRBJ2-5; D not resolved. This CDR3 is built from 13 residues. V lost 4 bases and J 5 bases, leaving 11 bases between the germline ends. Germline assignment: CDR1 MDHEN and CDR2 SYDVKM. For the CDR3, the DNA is TGTGCCAGCAGTTACTCGCCTGGGGAGACCCAGTACTTC. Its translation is CASSYSPGETQYF.

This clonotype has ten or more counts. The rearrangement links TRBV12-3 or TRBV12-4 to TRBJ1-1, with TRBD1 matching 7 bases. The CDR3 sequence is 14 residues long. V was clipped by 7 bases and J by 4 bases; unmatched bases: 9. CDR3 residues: CASTLQGERTEAFF. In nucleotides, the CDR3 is TGTGCCAGCACTCTCCAGGGGGAGCGCACTGAAGCTTTCTTT.

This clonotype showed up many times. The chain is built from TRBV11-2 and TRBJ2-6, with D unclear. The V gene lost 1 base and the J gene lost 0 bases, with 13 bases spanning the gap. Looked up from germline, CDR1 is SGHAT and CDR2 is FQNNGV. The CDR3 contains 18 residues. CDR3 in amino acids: CASSLGVGLSSGANVLTF. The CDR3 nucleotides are TGTGCCAGCAGCTTAGGGGTAGGGCTGAGCTCTGGGGCCAACGTCCTGACTTTC.

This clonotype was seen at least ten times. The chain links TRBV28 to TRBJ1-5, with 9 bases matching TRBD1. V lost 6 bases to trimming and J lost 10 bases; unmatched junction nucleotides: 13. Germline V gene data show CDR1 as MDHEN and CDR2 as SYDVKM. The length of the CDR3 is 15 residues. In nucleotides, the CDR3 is TGTGCCAGCAGCCTAACAGGGGGCCTGAATCCCCCCCAGCATTTT. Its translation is CASSLTGGLNPPQHF.

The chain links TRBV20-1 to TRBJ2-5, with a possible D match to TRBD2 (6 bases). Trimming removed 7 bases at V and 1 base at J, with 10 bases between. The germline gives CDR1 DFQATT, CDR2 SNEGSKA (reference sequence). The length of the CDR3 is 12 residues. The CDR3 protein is CSGRTTQETQYF. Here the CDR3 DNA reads TGCAGTGGAAGGACTACCCAAGAGACCCAGTACTTC.

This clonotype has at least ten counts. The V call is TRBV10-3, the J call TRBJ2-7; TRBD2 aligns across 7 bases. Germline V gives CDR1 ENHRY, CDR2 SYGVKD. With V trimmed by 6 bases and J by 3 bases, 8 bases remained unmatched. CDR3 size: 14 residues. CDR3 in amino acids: CAISRGLESYEQYF. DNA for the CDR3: TGTGCCATCAGCCGTGGACTAGAAAGCTACGAGCAGTACTTC.